The T cell receptor (beta chain) under discussion was sequenced for a study of CD8 T cells in Susac syndrome. Reverse transcription of roughly 0.5 to 1 ug RNA was performed with random hexamers. TCRdb analysed the immunoSEQ multiplex PCR reads with MiXCR anew, one entry per CDR3 protein. The sample has 150,000 to 200,000 distinct CDR3 sequences, around 93% seen once. Germline V lookup: CDR1 SGDLS, CDR2 YYNGEE. The germline V and J ends were trimmed by 2 bases and 4 bases, with 6 bases remaining between them. CDR3 length equals 12 residues. Controls were healthy donors (matched for age and sex). TEMRA cells were FACS-enriched, unlike CD8+ and CD4+ T cells, which were negatively isolated.

The sequence was obtained from a human donor in good health. The chain links TRBV9 to TRBJ2-5; weak D call: TRBD2 (5 bases). The sample was CD4+ T cells from PBMCs. The CDR3 nucleotides are TGTGCCAGCAGCGTTGAGGGAGAGACCCAGTACTTC. Translation gives CASSVEGETQYF. Full variable domain (remainder filled in from reference TRBV9 and TRBJ2-5): DSGVTQTPKHLITATGQRVTLRCSPRSGDLSVYWYQQSLDQGLQFLIQYYNGEERAKGNILERFSAQQFPDLHSELNLSSLELGDSALYFCASSVEGETQYFGPGTRLLVL.